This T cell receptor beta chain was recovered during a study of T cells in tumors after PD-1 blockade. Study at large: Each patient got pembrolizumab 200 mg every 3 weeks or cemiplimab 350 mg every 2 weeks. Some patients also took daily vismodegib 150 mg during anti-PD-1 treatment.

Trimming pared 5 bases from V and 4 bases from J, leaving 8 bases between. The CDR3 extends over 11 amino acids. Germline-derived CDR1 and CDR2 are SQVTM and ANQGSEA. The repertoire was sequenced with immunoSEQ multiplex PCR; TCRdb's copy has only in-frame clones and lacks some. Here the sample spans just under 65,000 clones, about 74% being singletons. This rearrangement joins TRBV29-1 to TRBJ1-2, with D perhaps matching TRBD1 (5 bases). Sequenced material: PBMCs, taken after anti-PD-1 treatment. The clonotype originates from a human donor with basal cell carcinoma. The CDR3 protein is CSVLQGYGYTF. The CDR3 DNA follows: TGCAGCGTTCTCCAGGGCTATGGCTACACCTTC.